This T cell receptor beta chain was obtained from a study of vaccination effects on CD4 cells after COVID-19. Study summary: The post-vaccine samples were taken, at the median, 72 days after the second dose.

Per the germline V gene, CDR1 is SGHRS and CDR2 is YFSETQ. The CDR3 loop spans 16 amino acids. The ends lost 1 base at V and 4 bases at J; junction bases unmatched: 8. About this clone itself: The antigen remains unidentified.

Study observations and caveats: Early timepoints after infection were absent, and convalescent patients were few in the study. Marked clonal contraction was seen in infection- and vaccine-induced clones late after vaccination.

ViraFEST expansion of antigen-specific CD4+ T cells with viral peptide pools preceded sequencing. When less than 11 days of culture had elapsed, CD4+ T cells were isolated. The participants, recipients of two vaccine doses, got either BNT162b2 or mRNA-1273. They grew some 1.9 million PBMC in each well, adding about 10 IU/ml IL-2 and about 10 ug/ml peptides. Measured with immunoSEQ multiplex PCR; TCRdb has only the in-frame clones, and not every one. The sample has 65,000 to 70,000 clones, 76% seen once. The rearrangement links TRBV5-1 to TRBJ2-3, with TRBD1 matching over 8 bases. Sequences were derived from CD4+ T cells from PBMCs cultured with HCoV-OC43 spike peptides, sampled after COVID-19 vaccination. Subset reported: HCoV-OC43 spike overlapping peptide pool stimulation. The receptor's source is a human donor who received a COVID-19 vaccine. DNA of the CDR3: TGCGCCAGCAGCTTGTGGTCCTACAGGGGGTCAGATACGCAGTATTTT. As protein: CASSLWSYRGSDTQYF.